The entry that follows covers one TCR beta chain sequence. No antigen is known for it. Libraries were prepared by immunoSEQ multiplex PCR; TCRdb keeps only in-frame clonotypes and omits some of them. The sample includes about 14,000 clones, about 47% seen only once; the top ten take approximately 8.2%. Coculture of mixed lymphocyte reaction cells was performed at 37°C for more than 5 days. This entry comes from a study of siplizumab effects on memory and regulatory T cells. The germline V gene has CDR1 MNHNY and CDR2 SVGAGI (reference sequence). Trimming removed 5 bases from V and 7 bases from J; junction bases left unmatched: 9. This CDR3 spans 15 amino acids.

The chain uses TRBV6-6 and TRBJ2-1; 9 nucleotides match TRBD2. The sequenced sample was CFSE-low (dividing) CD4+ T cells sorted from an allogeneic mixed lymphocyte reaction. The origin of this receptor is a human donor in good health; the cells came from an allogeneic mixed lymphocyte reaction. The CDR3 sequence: CASSQWGGLANEQFF. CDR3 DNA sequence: TGTGCCAGCAGTCAGTGGGGGGGACTAGCAAATGAGCAGTTCTTC.